These T cell receptor beta chains were read from a single sample in a study of cytomegalovirus exposure and HLA in healthy donors. Sequencing was performed with immunoSEQ multiplex PCR; in TCRdb, only in-frame clones are kept and a portion is missing. The data show 190,000 or so clones, about four fifths seen once. Material for sequencing was PBMCs. The receptors come from a boy aged 2-9 years in good health and CMV-seronegative. CDR3s include the opening cysteine and the closing phenylalanine or tryptophan. The D gene is left open where the match is weak. Part of the rows lack a size; the others show once, few, many or a class for expanded clones.

TRBJ1-2	TRBV7-9	.	few	CASSSPLTHYGYTF	TGTGCCAGCAGCTCCCCGTTGACTCACTATGGCTACACCTTC
TRBJ2-7	TRBV10-3	.	.	CAISESVADKQTYEQYF	TGTGCCATCAGTGAGTCCGTTGCGGACAAACAGACCTACGAGCAGTACTTC
TRBJ1-1	TRBV5-1	TRBD1	.	CASSLGTGIELDTEAFF	TGCGCCAGCAGCCTAGGGACAGGGATAGAATTGGACACTGAAGCTTTCTTT
TRBJ2-1	TRBV7-8	TRBD2	.	CASSLALTSGGESNEQFF	TGTGCCAGCAGCTTAGCACTGACTAGCGGGGGGGAGTCCAATGAGCAGTTCTTC
TRBJ2-3	TRBV25-1	.	once	CASSDPGADTQYF	TGTGCCAGCAGTGACCCAGGGGCTGATACGCAGTATTTT
TRBJ2-5	TRBV5-1	.	.	CASSLGGAEEETQYF	TGCGCCAGCAGCTTGGGCGGGGCAGAAGAAGAGACCCAGTACTTC
TRBJ2-5	TRBV7-9	TRBD2	.	CSSSLGTSGVVTQYF	TGTTCCAGCAGCTTAGGGACTAGCGGGGTCGTGACCCAGTACTTC
TRBJ2-3	TRBV7-9	TRBD1	.	CASSEGFERTGSYTQYF	TGTGCCAGCAGCGAGGGTTTTGAGAGGACAGGGTCTTATACGCAGTATTTT
TRBJ2-7	TRBV5-4	.	.	CASSPTGVSYEQYF	TGTGCCAGCAGCCCTACAGGAGTATCCTACGAGCAGTACTTC
TRBJ1-2	TRBV2	.	.	CASSEGINRGRYYTF	TGTGCCAGCAGTGAAGGGATCAACAGAGGGCGGTACTACACCTTC
TRBJ1-4	TRBV5-5	TRBD1	.	CASSLYRGLTNEKLFF	TGTGCCAGCAGCTTGTACAGGGGGCTGACTAATGAAAAACTGTTTTTT
TRBJ2-3	TRBV9	.	.	CASSLRYAGTQYF	TGTGCCAGCAGCCTGCGTTACGCAGGTACGCAGTATTTT
TRBJ2-7	TRBV4-3	TRBD2	few	CASSQGSGATYEQYF	TGCGCCAGCAGCCAAGGTAGCGGGGCGACCTACGAGCAGTACTTC
TRBJ1-3	TRBV11-2	.	.	CASSLDYQRLGRNTIYF	TGTGCCAGCAGCTTAGATTATCAGCGTTTGGGTAGAAACACCATATATTTT
TRBJ2-2	TRBV7-2	.	once	CASSLAIAGAGGELFF	TGTGCCAGCAGCTTAGCGATAGCAGGGGCGGGCGGGGAGCTGTTTTTT
TRBJ2-1	TRBV7-3	.	.	CASRFGLAAPYNEQFF	TGTGCCAGCAGGTTCGGATTAGCGGCCCCCTACAATGAGCAGTTCTTC
TRBJ2-7	TRBV7-9	.	.	CASSQSTGLGYYEQYF	TGTGCCAGCAGCCAATCGACCGGACTGGGGTACTACGAGCAGTACTTC
TRBJ2-7	TRBV10-2	.	few	CATGDTLTYEQYF	TGCGCCACCGGGGACACCCTCACCTACGAGCAGTACTTC
TRBJ1-2	TRBV5-1	TRBD1	.	CASSLGLNLQGNYGYTF	TGCGCCAGCAGCTTGGGATTAAATTTACAGGGGAACTATGGCTACACCTTC
TRBJ1-5	TRBV5-5	.	.	CASSSSPGQPQHF	TGTGCCAGCAGCTCCTCTCCCGGGCAGCCCCAGCATTTT
TRBJ2-7	TRBV4-2	TRBD1	.	CASSQDVAQGWYEQYF	TGTGCCAGCAGCCAAGACGTCGCACAGGGGTGGTACGAGCAGTACTTC
TRBJ1-2	TRBV2	.	.	CASDSGSDENYGYTF	TGTGCCAGCGACTCGGGGTCGGATGAGAACTATGGCTACACCTTC
TRBJ1-3	TRBV7-2	.	.	CASGTGHSGNTIYF	TGTGCCAGCGGGACGGGACACTCTGGAAACACCATATATTTT
TRBJ2-7	TRBV7-2	.	.	CASSTGSSYEQYF	TGTGCCAGCAGCACGGGGAGTTCCTACGAGCAGTACTTC
TRBJ2-3	TRBV7-6	TRBD1	.	CASSLGQGADTQYF	TGTGCCAGCAGCTTGGGACAGGGGGCAGATACGCAGTATTTT
TRBJ2-5	TRBV5-6	TRBD2	.	CASSLGLATKETQYF	TGTGCCAGCAGCTTGGGACTAGCGACGAAAGAGACCCAGTACTTC
TRBJ1-6	TRBV7-2	TRBD1	.	CASSLVGGQVNSPLHF	TGTGCCAGCAGCTTAGTAGGGGGACAGGTGAATTCACCCCTCCACTTT